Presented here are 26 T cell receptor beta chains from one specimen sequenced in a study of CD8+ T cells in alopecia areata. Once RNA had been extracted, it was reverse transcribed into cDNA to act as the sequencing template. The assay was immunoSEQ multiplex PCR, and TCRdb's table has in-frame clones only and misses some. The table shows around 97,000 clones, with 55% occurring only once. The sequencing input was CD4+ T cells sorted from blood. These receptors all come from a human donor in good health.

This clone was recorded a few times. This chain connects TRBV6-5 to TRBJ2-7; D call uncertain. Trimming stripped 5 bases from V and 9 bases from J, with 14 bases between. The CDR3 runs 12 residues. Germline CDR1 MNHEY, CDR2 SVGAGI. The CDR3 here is CASSPDMSAQYF. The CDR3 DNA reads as TGTGCCAGCAGTCCTGACATGTCCGCGCAGTACTTC.

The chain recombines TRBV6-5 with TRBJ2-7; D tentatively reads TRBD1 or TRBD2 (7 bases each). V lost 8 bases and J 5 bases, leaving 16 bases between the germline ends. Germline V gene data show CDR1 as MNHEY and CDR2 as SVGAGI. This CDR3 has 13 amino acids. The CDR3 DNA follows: TGTGCCAGCGGAGAGACAGGGAGGGACGAGCAGTACTTC. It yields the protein CASGETGRDEQYF.

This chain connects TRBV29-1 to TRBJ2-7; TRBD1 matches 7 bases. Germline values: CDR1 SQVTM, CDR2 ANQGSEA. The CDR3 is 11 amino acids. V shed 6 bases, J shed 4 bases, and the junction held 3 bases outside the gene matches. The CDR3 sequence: CSVGDRYEQYF. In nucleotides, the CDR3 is TGCAGCGTAGGGGACAGATACGAGCAGTACTTC.

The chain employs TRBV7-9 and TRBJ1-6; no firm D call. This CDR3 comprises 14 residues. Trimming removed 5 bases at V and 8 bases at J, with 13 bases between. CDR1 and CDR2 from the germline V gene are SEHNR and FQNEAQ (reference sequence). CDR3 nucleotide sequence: TGTGCCAGCAGCCTCACGGGGAATTATTCACCCCTCCACTTT. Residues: CASSLTGNYSPLHF.

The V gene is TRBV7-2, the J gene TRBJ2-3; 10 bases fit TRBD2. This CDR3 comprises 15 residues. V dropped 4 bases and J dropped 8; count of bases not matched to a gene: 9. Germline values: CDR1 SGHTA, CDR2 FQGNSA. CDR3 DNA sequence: TGTGCCAGCAGCTCAACCGGGACTAGCGAGTCTACGCAGTATTTT. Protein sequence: CASSSTGTSESTQYF.

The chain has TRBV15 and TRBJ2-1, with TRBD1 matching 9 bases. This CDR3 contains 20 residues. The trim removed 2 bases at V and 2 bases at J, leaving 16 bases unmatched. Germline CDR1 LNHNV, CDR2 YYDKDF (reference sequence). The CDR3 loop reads CATSRPRDRDVYVAYNEQFF. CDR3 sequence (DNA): TGTGCCACCAGCAGACCCAGGGACAGGGATGTCTACGTGGCCTACAATGAGCAGTTCTTC.

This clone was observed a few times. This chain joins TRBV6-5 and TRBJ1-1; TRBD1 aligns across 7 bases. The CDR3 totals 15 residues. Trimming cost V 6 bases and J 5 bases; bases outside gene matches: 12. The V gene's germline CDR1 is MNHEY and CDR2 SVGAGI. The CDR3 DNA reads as TGTGCCAGCAGCTCACACCGACAGGGTAGGACTGAAGCTTTCTTT. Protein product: CASSSHRQGRTEAFF.

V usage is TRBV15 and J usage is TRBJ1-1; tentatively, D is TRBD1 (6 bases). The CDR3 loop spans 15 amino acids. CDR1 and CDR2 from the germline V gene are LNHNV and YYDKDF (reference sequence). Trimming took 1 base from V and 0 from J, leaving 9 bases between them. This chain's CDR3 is CATSRGTVMNTEAFF. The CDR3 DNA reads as TGTGCCACCAGCAGAGGGACAGTGATGAACACTGAAGCTTTCTTT. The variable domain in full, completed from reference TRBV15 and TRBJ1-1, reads DAMVIQNPRYQVTQFGKPVTLSCSQTLNHNVMYWYQQKSSQAPKLLFHYYDKDFNNEADTPDNFQSRRPNTSFCFLDIRSPGLGDTAMYLCATSRGTVMNTEAFFGQGTRLTVV.

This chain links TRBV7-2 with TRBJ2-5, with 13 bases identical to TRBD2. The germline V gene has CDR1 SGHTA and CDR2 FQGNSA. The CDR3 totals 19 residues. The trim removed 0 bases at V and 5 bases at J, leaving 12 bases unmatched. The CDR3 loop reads CASSLASTSGGLAVETQYF. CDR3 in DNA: TGTGCCAGCAGCTTAGCGTCGACTAGCGGGGGGCTGGCCGTCGAGACCCAGTACTTC.

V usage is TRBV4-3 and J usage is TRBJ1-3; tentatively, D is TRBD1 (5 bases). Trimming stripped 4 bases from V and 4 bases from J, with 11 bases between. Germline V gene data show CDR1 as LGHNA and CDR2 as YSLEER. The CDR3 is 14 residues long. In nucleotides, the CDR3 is TGCGCCAGCAGCCTGGGGACGTCGGGAAACACCATATATTTT. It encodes CASSLGTSGNTIYF.

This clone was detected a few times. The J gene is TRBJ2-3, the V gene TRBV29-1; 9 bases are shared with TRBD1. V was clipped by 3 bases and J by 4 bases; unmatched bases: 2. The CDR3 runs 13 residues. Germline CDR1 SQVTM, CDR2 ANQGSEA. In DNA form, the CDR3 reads TGCAGCGTTGACACAGGGGGCCCAGATACGCAGTATTTT. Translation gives CSVDTGGPDTQYF.

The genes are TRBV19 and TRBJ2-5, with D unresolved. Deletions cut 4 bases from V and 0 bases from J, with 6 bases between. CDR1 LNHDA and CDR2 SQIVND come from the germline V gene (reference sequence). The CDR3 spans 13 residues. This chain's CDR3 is CASSNDDQETQYF. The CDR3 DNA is TGTGCCAGTAGTAATGACGACCAAGAGACCCAGTACTTC.

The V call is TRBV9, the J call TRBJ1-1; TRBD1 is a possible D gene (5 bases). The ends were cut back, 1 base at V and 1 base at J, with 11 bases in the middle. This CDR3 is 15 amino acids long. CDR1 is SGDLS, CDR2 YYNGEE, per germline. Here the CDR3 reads CASSVQGNWNTEAFF. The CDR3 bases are TGTGCCAGCAGCGTACAGGGCAATTGGAACACTGAAGCTTTCTTT.

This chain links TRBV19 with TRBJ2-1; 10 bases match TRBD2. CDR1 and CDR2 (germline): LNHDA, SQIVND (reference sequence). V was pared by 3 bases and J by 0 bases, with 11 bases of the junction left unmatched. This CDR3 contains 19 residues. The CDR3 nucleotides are TGTGCCAGTAGTATGAGGCTAGCGGGGGCCCAAAGCTCCTACAATGAGCAGTTCTTC. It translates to CASSMRLAGAQSSYNEQFF.

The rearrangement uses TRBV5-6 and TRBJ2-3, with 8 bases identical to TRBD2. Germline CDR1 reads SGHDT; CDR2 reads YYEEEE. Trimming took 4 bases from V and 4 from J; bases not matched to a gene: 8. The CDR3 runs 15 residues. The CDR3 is CASSLGLAGPDTQYF. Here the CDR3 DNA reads TGTGCCAGCAGCCTCGGACTAGCTGGCCCAGATACGCAGTATTTT. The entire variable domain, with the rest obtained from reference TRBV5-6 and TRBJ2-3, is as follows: DAGVTQSPTHLIKTRGQQVTLRCSPKSGHDTVSWYQQALGQGPQFIFQYYEEEERQRGNFPDRFSGHQFPNYSSELNVNALLLGDSALYLCASSLGLAGPDTQYFGPGTRLTVL.

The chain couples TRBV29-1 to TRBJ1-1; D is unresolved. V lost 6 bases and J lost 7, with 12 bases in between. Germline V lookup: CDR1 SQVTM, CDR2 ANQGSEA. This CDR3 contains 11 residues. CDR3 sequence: CSVLILGEAFF. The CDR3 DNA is TGCAGCGTCCTTATTTTAGGTGAAGCTTTCTTT.

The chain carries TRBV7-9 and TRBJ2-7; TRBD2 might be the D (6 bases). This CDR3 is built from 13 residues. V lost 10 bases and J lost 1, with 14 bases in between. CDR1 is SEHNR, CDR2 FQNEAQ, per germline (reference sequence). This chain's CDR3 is CATGRQGSYEQYF. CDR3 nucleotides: TGTGCCACGGGGAGGCAAGGTTCCTACGAGCAGTACTTC.

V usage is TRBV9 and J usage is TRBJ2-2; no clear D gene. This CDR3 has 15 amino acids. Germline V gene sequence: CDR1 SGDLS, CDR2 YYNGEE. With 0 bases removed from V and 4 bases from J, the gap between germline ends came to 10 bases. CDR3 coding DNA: TGTGCCAGCAGCGTAGCTACGCAGAGCACCGGGGAGCTGTTTTTT. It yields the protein CASSVATQSTGELFF. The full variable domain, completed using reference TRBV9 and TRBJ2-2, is DSGVTQTPKHLITATGQRVTLRCSPRSGDLSVYWYQQSLDQGLQFLIQYYNGEERAKGNILERFSAQQFPDLHSELNLSSLELGDSALYFCASSVATQSTGELFFGEGSRLTVL.

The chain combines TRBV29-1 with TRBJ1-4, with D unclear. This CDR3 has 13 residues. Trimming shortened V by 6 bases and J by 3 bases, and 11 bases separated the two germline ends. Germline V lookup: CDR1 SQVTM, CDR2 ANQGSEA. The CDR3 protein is CSVRDTANEKLFF. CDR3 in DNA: TGCAGCGTCCGCGACACAGCTAATGAAAAACTGTTTTTT.

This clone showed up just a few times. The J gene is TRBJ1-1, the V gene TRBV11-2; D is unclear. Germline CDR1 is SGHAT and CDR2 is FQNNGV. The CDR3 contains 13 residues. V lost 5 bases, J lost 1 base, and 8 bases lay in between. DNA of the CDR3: TGTGCCAGCAGCCCTGGGAGGAACACTGAAGCTTTCTTT. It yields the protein CASSPGRNTEAFF.

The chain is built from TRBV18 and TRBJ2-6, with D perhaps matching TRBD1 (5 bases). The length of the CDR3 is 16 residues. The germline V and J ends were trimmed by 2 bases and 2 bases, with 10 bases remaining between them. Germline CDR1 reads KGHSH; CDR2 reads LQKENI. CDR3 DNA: TGTGCCAGCTCACCAGGTGAAGGGGCTGGGGCCAACGTCCTGACTTTC. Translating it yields CASSPGEGAGANVLTF.

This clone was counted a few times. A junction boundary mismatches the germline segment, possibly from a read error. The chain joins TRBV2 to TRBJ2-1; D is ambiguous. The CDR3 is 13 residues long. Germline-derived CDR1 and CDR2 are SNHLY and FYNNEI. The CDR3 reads CASSVYSNNEQFF. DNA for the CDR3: TGTGCCAGCAGTGTATACTCCAACAATGAGCAGTTCTTC.

The CDR3 here is CASSEYRGSKNIQYF. In nucleotides, the CDR3 is TGTGCCAGCAGTGAATATCGGGGGTCCAAAAACATTCAGTACTTC. V and J are TRBV2 and TRBJ2-4; D is perhaps TRBD2 (6 bases). Germline lookup yields CDR1 SNHLY and CDR2 FYNNEI. Trimming left V 2 bases short and J 2 bases short, with 10 bases between. The CDR3 length is 15 residues.

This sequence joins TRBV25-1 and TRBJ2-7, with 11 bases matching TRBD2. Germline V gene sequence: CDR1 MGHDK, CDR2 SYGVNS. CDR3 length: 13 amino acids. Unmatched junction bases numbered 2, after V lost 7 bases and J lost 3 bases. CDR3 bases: TGTGCCAGCACCGGGACTAGCGGCTACGAGCAGTACTTC. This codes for CASTGTSGYEQYF.

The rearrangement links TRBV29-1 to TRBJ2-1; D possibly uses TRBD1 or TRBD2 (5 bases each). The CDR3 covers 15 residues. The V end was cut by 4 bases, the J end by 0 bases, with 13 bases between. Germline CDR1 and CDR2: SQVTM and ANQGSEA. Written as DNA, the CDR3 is TGCAGCGTTGCTCGGGGCGGAAGCTCCTACAATGAGCAGTTCTTC. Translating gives CSVARGGSSYNEQFF.

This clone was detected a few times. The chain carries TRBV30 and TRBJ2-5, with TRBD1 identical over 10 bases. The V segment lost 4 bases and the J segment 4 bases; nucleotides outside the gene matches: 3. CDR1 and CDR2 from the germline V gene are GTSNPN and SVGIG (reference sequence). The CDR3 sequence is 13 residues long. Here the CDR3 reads CAWTGQGTETQYF. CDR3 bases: TGTGCCTGGACGGGACAGGGGACAGAGACCCAGTACTTC.